This entry features one TCR beta chain sequence. What it binds is unknown. Use of 60 Vbeta and 13 Jbeta primers characterized the PCR. Here immunoSEQ multiplex PCR was the method, and the copy in TCRdb shows in-frame clones only, minus some. Here the sample spans about 100,000 clones, around 80% being singletons. The data stem from a study of cytomegalovirus exposure and HLA in healthy donors. V lost 8 bases and J 2 bases, leaving 12 bases between the germline ends. The CDR3 covers 13 residues. Germline CDR1 MNHNS, CDR2 SASEGT. Study conclusions and caveats: Sequencing depth roughly uniform across donors was assumed in presence/absence analyses.

V usage is TRBV6-1 and J usage is TRBJ1-2; D unresolved. The receptor comes from a woman aged 55-70 years in good health and CMV-seronegative. The source material was PBMCs. This CDR3 is CASLLRSNYGYTF. The CDR3 DNA sequence: TGTGCCAGCTTGCTGAGGTCCAACTATGGCTACACCTTC.